This T cell receptor (beta chain) was profiled in a study of cytomegalovirus exposure and HLA in healthy donors. The study, taken as a whole, reports: The investigators catalogued 150 to 200 TCR beta chains as cytomegalovirus-associated. A later analysis linked 15,000 to 20,000 TCR beta sequences to HLA alleles at 0.05 false discovery rate.

The germline CDR1 and CDR2 sequences are WNHNN and SYGVQD (reference sequence). The CDR3 loop spans 13 amino acids. V was shortened by 6 bases and J by 0 bases, with 6 bases between the two germline ends. Likely unrecorded immune exposures existed in these nominally healthy donors. Concerning this clone: The target antigen is unknown.

Primers for the PCR totalled 60 Vbeta and 13 Jbeta. Some clones are missing from TCRdb's copy, which holds only in-frame ones; the method was immunoSEQ multiplex PCR. The sample comprises 150,000 or so clones, more than 75% of which are singletons, and approximately 2.5% rests with the top ten. This receptor was identified in a middle-aged man in good health and CMV-seronegative. This sequence joins TRBV10-1 and TRBJ1-5; D is uncertain. Sample: PBMCs. CDR3 sequence reads: CASSPSSNQPQHF. For the CDR3, the DNA is TGCGCCAGCAGCCCTAGTAGCAATCAGCCCCAGCATTTT.